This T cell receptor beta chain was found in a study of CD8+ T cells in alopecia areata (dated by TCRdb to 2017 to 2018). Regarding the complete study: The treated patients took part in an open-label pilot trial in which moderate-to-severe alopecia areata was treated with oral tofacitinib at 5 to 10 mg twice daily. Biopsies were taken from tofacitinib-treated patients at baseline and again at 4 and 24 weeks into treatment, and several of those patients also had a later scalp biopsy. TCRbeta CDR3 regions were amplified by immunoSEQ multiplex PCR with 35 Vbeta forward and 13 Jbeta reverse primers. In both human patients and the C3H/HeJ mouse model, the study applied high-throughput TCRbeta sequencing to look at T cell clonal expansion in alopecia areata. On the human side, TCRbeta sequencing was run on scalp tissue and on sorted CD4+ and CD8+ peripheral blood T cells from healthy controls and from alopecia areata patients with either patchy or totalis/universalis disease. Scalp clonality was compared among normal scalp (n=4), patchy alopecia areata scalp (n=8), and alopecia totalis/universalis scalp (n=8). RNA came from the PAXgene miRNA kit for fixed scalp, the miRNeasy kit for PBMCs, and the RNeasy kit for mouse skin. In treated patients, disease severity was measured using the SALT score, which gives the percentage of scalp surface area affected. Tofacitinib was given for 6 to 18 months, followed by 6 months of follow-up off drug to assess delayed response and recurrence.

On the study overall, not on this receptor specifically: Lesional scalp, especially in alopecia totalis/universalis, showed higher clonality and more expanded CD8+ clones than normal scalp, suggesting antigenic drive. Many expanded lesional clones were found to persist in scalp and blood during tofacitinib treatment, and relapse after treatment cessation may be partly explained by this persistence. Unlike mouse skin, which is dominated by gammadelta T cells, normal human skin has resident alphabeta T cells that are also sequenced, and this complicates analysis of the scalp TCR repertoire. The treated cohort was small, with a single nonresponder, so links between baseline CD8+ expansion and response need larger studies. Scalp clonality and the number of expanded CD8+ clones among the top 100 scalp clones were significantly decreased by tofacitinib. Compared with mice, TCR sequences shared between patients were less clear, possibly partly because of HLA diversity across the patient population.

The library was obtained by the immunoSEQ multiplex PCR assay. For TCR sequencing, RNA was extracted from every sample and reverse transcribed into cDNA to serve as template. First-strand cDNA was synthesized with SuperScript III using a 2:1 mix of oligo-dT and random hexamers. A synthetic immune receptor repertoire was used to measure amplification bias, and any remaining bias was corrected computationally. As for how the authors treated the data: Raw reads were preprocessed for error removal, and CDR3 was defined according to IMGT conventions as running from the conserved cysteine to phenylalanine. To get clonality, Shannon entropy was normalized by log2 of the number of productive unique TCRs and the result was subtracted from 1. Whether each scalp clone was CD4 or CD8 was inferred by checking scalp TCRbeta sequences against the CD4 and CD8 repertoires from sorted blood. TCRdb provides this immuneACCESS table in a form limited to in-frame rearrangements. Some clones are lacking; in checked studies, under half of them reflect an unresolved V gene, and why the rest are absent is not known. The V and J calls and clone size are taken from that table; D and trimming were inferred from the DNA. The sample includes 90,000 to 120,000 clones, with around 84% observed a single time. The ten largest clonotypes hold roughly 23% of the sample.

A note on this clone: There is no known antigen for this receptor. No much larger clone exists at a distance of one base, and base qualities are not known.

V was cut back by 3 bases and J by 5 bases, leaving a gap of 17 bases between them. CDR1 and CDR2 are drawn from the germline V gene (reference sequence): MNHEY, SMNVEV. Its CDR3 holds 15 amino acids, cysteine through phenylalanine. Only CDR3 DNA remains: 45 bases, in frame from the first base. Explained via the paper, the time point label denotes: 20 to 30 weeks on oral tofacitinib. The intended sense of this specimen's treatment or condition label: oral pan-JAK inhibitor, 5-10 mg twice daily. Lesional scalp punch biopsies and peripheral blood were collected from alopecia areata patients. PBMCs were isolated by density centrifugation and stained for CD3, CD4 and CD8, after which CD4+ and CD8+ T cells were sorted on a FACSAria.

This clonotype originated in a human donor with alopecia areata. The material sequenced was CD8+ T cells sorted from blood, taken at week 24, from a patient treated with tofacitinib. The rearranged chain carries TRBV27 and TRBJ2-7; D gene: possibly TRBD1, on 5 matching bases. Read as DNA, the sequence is TGTGCCAGCAGTTTGTGGGCTTGGGGCGTGCACGAGCAGTACTTC. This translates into CASSLWAWGVHEQYF.